These T cell receptor beta chains were read from a single sample in a study of Graves' ophthalmopathy and Graves' hyperthyroidism. TCRdb independently ran MiXCR on the multiplex PCR reads; one entry per CDR3 protein. The data hold approximately 640,000 distinct CDR3 sequences, with more than 40% observed a single time. The sequenced sample consisted of peripheral blood. The source of these receptors is an adult man with Graves' ophthalmopathy. CDR3s include the opening cysteine and the closing phenylalanine or tryptophan. The order of the fields is V gene, CDR3 protein.

>TRBV7-9
CASSFSDTEAFF
>TRBV20-1
CSGEGNYGYTF
>TRBV6-4
CASRRGIQETQYF
>TRBV12-3/TRBV12-4
CASSRSQANTEAFF
>TRBV10-3
CAINIDRDHEQYF
>TRBV2
CASSETSTGRVEAGELFF
>TRBV10-3
CAISRASGANILTF
>TRBV7-9
CASSEQGETQYF
>TRBV10-3
CAISAGGTRANVLTF
>TRBV29-1
CSVGGGAYTEAFF
>TRBV5-8
CASSLSLAGTETQYF
>TRBV15
CATSREGAVNTEAFF
>TRBV7-8
CASSPQETNEKLFF
>TRBV25-1
CASSEYGGQETQYF
>TRBV2
CASRKDGAISTLHF
>TRBV25-1
CASRSGEGHQPQHF
>TRBV19
CASSPQGQYQPQHF
>TRBV19
CASNRDRGGYGYTF
>TRBV2
CASRGLNQPQHF
>TRBV7-3
CASSPSSGTYEQYF
>TRBV11-1
CASSRSGAASQYF
>TRBV15
CATLVDQTGELFF
>TRBV25-1
CASHSGGADTEAFF
>TRBV25-1
CASSAARNEQFF
>TRBV5-1
CASSLSTKSSLQEAQYF
>TRBV7-2
CASSRPGTGGTTNEKLFF
>TRBV10-3
CAISATGRKKEQETQYF
>TRBV5-8
CASSTTDRYGNTIYF
>TRBV19
CASHPDRDTNTIYF
>TRBV5-1
CASSPGTSNTEAFF
>TRBV11-1
CASRQRSGLSYEQYF